Listed here are 19 T cell receptor beta chains from one sample, sequenced in a study of shared clonotypes between healthy human individuals. TCRdb's copy holds only in-frame clones and misses some; the assay was immunoSEQ multiplex PCR. The data show fewer than 600,000 clones, roughly 72% seen once. Sequenced input: PBMCs. These TCRs come from a woman aged 40 to 50 in good health. Some clones in this sample may be carry-over from other donors' samples.

This clone has more than one count but fewer than ten. The CDR3 DNA is TGTGCCAGCAGCTTAAGTCGAGCCATATGGAATGAGCAGTTCTTC. Residues: CASSLSRAIWNEQFF. The rearrangement joins TRBV7-9 to TRBJ2-1; D is uncertain. Germline V gives CDR1 SEHNR, CDR2 FQNEAQ (reference sequence). The CDR3 is 15 amino acids. The germline V and J ends were trimmed by 2 bases and 7 bases, with 15 bases remaining between them.

The chain recombines TRBV5-1 with TRBJ2-3; 12 bases align to TRBD2. The CDR3 contains 15 residues. Germline V gives CDR1 SGHRS, CDR2 YFSETQ. Trimming at V came to 5 bases and at J to 4 bases, leaving 5 bases not matched to a gene. CDR3 sequence: CASSLTSGSADTQYF. CDR3 DNA: TGCGCCAGCAGTTTGACTAGCGGGAGTGCAGATACGCAGTATTTT. The whole variable domain, remainder taken from reference TRBV5-1 and TRBJ2-3, is KAGVTQTPRYLIKTRGQQVTLSCSPISGHRSVSWYQQTPGQGLQFLFEYFSETQRNKGNFPGRFSGRQFSNSRSEMNVSTLELGDSALYLCASSLTSGSADTQYFGPGTRLTVL.

The V and J genes are TRBV4-2 and TRBJ2-2, with D possibly being TRBD2 (6 bases). This CDR3 has 18 amino acids. Germline assignment: CDR1 LGHNA and CDR2 YNFKEQ. Trimming left V 1 base short and J 4 bases short, with 19 bases between. CDR3 DNA: TGTGCCAGCAGCCAAGCAGGTCGGCTAGCGATGCGCACCGGGGAGCTGTTTTTT. It codes for CASSQAGRLAMRTGELFF.

The chain carries TRBV5-1 and TRBJ1-1, with a weak D call TRBD1 (5 bases). The CDR3 runs to 16 residues. Germline values: CDR1 SGHRS, CDR2 YFSETQ. The V gene lost 4 bases and the J gene lost 5 bases, with 21 bases spanning the gap. CDR3 in amino acids: CASSKGLLRSGTEAFF. Here the CDR3 DNA reads TGCGCCAGCAGCAAGGGACTCCTACGGAGTGGGACTGAAGCTTTCTTT.

The chain links TRBV10-1 to TRBJ2-6; D ambiguous. V gave up 2 bases and J gave up 4 bases, with 3 bases separating them. Germline V gene lookup returns CDR1 WNHNN and CDR2 SYGVQD (reference sequence). The CDR3 is made up of 13 amino acids. This CDR3 is CASSEGGANVLTF. The DNA for the CDR3 is TGCGCCAGCAGTGAGGGGGGGGCCAACGTCCTGACTTTC.

V and J are TRBV20-1 and TRBJ1-2; D unresolved. Trimming removed 6 bases from V and 2 bases from J, with 4 bases in between. This CDR3 has 10 amino acids. The germline V gene encodes CDR1 DFQATT and CDR2 SNEGSKA (reference sequence). Here the CDR3 DNA reads TGCAGTGCGGGAAACTATGGCTACACCTTC. Its protein is CSAGNYGYTF.

CDR3 DNA: TGTGCCACGGGGTTGCAAGAGACCCAGTACTTC. Residues: CATGLQETQYF. The V call is TRBV2, the J call TRBJ2-5; D is possibly TRBD2 (5 bases). The CDR3 extends over 11 amino acids. Germline V gives CDR1 SNHLY, CDR2 FYNNEI. The ends were cut back, 10 bases at V and 2 bases at J, with 8 bases in the middle.

V and J are TRBV7-2 and TRBJ2-3; 12 bases line up with TRBD1. V shed 4 bases, J shed 5 bases, and the junction held 4 bases outside the gene matches. The CDR3 totals 15 residues. From germline, CDR1 is SGHTA and CDR2 FQGNSA. The CDR3 bases are TGTGCCAGCAGCTCATGGGACAGGGGGCAAGATACGCAGTATTTT. Translating it yields CASSSWDRGQDTQYF. Filled out from reference TRBV7-2 and TRBJ2-3, the complete variable domain reads GAGVSQSPSNKVTEKGKDVELRCDPISGHTALYWYRQSLGQGLEFLIYFQGNSAPDKSGLPSDRFSAERTGGSVSTLTIQRTQQEDSAVYLCASSSWDRGQDTQYFGPGTRLTVL.

This clone is a singleton in its sample. An end of the junction does not agree with germline; a read error may underlie this. The CDR3 DNA is TGTGCCAGCAGCTCTCAGGGTTCTAATTATGGCTACACCTTC. Protein sequence: CASSSQGSNYGYTF. The chain joins TRBV5-6 to TRBJ1-2; D possibly corresponds to TRBD1 (5 bases). The CDR3 contains 14 residues. CDR1 and CDR2 (germline): SGHDT, YYEEEE.

This chain uses TRBV7-3 with TRBJ2-6; no clear D. V gave up 4 bases and J gave up 2 bases, with 6 bases separating them. Germline V CDR1 and CDR2: SGHTA, FQGTGA. CDR3 length: 14 amino acids. The CDR3: CASSSNPGANVLTF. The CDR3 DNA reads as TGTGCCAGCAGCTCCAATCCTGGGGCCAACGTCCTGACTTTC.

The J gene is TRBJ2-7, the V gene TRBV27, with D hard to call. V was trimmed by 0 bases and J by 2 bases, leaving 11 bases between them. The germline V gene has CDR1 MNHEY and CDR2 SMNVEV (reference sequence). This CDR3 has 15 amino acids. The CDR3 DNA follows: TGTGCCAGCAGTTTATCTTCAGGCCGAACCTACGAGCAGTACTTC. Protein sequence: CASSLSSGRTYEQYF.

This chain uses TRBV19 with TRBJ2-1; no definite D call. Germline values: CDR1 LNHDA, CDR2 SQIVND (reference sequence). V shed 7 bases and J shed 4 bases, with 8 bases lying between them. The CDR3 consists of 12 residues. The CDR3: CASTAPYNEQFF. The CDR3 DNA reads TGTGCCAGTACGGCGCCGTACAATGAGCAGTTCTTC.

V usage is TRBV5-1 and J usage is TRBJ2-7; D is possibly TRBD1 (6 bases). Per the germline V gene, CDR1 is SGHRS and CDR2 is YFSETQ. V gave up 4 bases and J gave up 2 bases, with 10 bases separating them. The CDR3 extends over 13 amino acids. The CDR3 region has the DNA TGCGCCAGCAGCCGGGACAATCCCTACGAGCAGTACTTC. Translation gives CASSRDNPYEQYF.

The rearrangement links TRBV30 to TRBJ1-5, with D possibly matching TRBD1 (6 bases). CDR1 GTSNPN and CDR2 SVGIG come from the germline V gene (reference sequence). This CDR3 region has 16 residues. Trimming stripped 0 bases from V and 7 bases from J, with 19 bases between. The CDR3 nucleotides read TGTGCCTGGAGTGTATCTTATCGGGGGGCTGAGCAGCCCCAGCATTTT. Translated: CAWSVSYRGAEQPQHF.

The count of this clone is one. The chain links TRBV6-5 to TRBJ2-5; no clear D. V lost 5 bases and J lost 4, with 2 bases in between. Germline V gene data show CDR1 as MNHEY and CDR2 as SVGAGI. The CDR3 has 10 residues. The CDR3 here is CASSGETQYF. CDR3 DNA sequence: TGTGCCAGCAGTGGAGAGACCCAGTACTTC.

This chain connects TRBV6-4 to TRBJ2-3; TRBD1 or TRBD2 may be the D gene (5 bases each). V lost 2 bases to trimming and J lost 3 bases, with 9 bases between them. The germline CDR1 and CDR2 sequences are MRHNA and SNTAGT. This CDR3 contains 14 residues. The CDR3 loop reads CASSDGGPTDTQYF. The CDR3, as DNA: TGTGCCAGCAGTGACGGGGGTCCGACAGATACGCAGTATTTT.

V gene TRBV6-5 combines with J gene TRBJ2-7; D is undetermined. The CDR3 has 13 residues. Trimming took off 6 bases at V and 1 base at J, with 10 bases between the two ends. Per germline, CDR1 MNHEY and CDR2 SVGAGI. CDR3 region: CASRGLDSYEQYF. The CDR3 DNA reads TGTGCCAGCAGGGGGTTAGATTCCTACGAGCAGTACTTC.

This clone came up once. The chain employs TRBV19 and TRBJ2-2; a weak D match, TRBD1 (6 bases). Germline CDR1 is LNHDA and CDR2 is SQIVND (reference sequence). There are 14 residues in the CDR3. The V end lost 6 bases, the J end lost 3 bases, and 11 bases lay between the germline ends. The CDR3 sequence: CASRRTGYTGELFF. The CDR3, as DNA: TGTGCCAGTAGGCGTACAGGGTACACCGGGGAGCTGTTTTTT.

This chain joins TRBV9 and TRBJ2-3; possibly TRBD2 for D (5 bases). Trimming cost V 0 bases and J 8 bases, with 10 bases left between them. The CDR3 has 13 amino acids. Germline lookup yields CDR1 SGDLS and CDR2 YYNGEE. The CDR3: CASSVDPGVTQYF. CDR3 sequence (DNA): TGTGCCAGCAGCGTAGACCCCGGGGTTACGCAGTATTTT.